Below, one T cell receptor (beta chain) is given with its context. What it binds is not known. TCRdb used MiXCR to reprocess the 5' RACE reads, holding one entry per CDR3 protein. Of 350,000 to 550,000 distinct CDR3 sequences in the sample, 25% to 30% were seen once. The record originates from a study of CD8 T cells in ankylosing spondylitis. From germline, CDR1 is SGHRS and CDR2 YFSETQ. V lost 4 bases, J lost 5 bases, and 6 bases stayed unmatched. The CDR3 loop spans 13 amino acids. Study-wide findings and caveats: Ankylosing spondylitis blood appeared to be characterized by a TCR beta motif of roughly eight highly homologous variants. As reported, disease-linked clones showed significant enrichment in matched ankylosing spondylitis synovial fluid.

This chain joins TRBV5-1 and TRBJ2-7; 7 nucleotides match TRBD2. The sample comprised blood, either unsorted or a sorted T cell fraction (not recorded which). The receptor comes from a male donor with ankylosing spondylitis. The CDR3 loop is CASSDLAANEQYF. The CDR3 nucleotides are TGCGCCAGCAGCGACCTAGCGGCTAACGAGCAGTACTTC. The complete variable domain, with remaining parts taken from reference TRBV5-1 and TRBJ2-7, reads KAGVTQTPRYLIKTRGQQVTLSCSPISGHRSVSWYQQTPGQGLQFLFEYFSETQRNKGNFPGRFSGRQFSNSRSEMNVSTLELGDSALYLCASSDLAANEQYFGPGTRLTVT.